This T cell receptor (beta chain) was sequenced during a study of blood T cell repertoires in COVID-19. This CDR3 contains 14 residues. Germline CDR1 is SGHDN and CDR2 is FVKESK. The ends were cut back, 3 bases at V and 7 bases at J, with 10 bases in the middle. Original processing methods: Reference gene primer amplification gave nucleated cell count estimates. The data were produced by immunoSEQ multiplex PCR, yet TCRdb's version contains in-frame clones alone and is incomplete. That table gives V, J and clone size, and the DNA gave D and trimming. The sample has 130,000 to 150,000 clones, about four fifths seen once; the top ten hold 4.5% to 5%.

The J gene is TRBJ1-6, the V gene TRBV14; the D gene is possibly TRBD1 (5 bases). This TCR came from a woman in her seventies with COVID-19, enrolled during active disease. Sequenced sample: peripheral blood. Here the CDR3 DNA reads TGTGCCAGCAGCCAGGGACTCGAAAATTCACCCCTCCACTTT. Its translation: CASSQGLENSPLHF. Combining the CDR3 with reference TRBV14 and TRBJ1-6 gives the whole variable domain EAGVTQFPSHSVIEKGQTVTLRCDPISGHDNLYWYRRVMGKEIKFLLHFVKESKQDESGMPNNRFLAERTGGTYSTLKVQPAELEDSGVYFCASSQGLENSPLHFGNGTRLTVT.